This T cell receptor (beta chain) was captured by sequencing in a study of CD8+ T cells in alopecia areata. Findings of the study overall: Across lesional scalp, and particularly alopecia totalis/universalis, clonality surpassed that of normal scalp. Sequencing of scalp samples also includes resident alphabeta T cells from normal skin.

Documented treatment: oral pan-JAK inhibitor, 5-10 mg twice daily. Alopecia areata patients provided lesional scalp punch biopsies and peripheral blood. PBMCs served as the source from which CD4+ and CD8+ T cells were sorted. Of note for this clone: What it recognizes is unknown.

RNA extraction and reverse transcription yielded cDNA as sequencing template. Profiling relied on immunoSEQ multiplex PCR, and the TCRdb table lists in-frame clones only, not all of them. The sample contains approximately 210,000 clones, 43% of which appear only once. In germline, CDR1 is MGHRA, CDR2 YSYEKL. V was cut by 3 bases and J by 5 bases, with 18 bases left in between. This CDR3 spans 16 amino acids. The sequenced sample was CD4+ T cells sorted from blood, obtained around week 36, from a patient treated with tofacitinib. This sequence originates from a human donor with alopecia areata. The rearrangement links TRBV4-1 to TRBJ2-3, with D possibly being TRBD2 (6 bases). The CDR3, as DNA: TGCGCCAGCAGCCATTTGGGGCGGGACGGGTTAGATACGCAGTATTTT. It encodes CASSHLGRDGLDTQYF.